Presented here are 9 T cell receptor beta chains from one specimen sequenced in a study of blood T cell repertoires in COVID-19. Assay: immunoSEQ multiplex PCR; the TCRdb copy retains only in-frame clones and omits some. The repertoire holds tens of thousands of clones, with 65% to 90% as singletons. The sequencing sample was made of peripheral blood. The receptors derive from a man between 25 and 39 years old with COVID-19, enrolled during active disease.

The J gene is TRBJ2-1, the V gene TRBV18, with D possibly TRBD1 on 6 matching bases. The CDR3 totals 16 residues. V lost 0 bases, J lost 9 bases, and 18 bases lay in between. Looked up from germline, CDR1 is KGHSH and CDR2 is LQKENI. The CDR3 bases are TGTGCCAGCTCACCACCACAGGGCGGTGCGGGTGGTGAGCAGTTCTTC. Translating gives CASSPPQGGAGGEQFF.

In this sample, this clone turned up once. The J gene is TRBJ2-7, the V gene TRBV7-9; D remains unclear. This CDR3 comprises 12 residues. V was cut by 1 base and J by 4 bases, with 5 bases left in between. Germline loops: CDR1 SEHNR, CDR2 FQNEAQ (reference sequence). The CDR3 DNA reads as TGTGCCAGCAGCTTAGAGGAGTACGAGCAGTACTTC. It translates to CASSLEEYEQYF. Full variable domain (outside the CDR3, taken from reference TRBV7-9 and TRBJ2-7): DTGVSQNPRHKITKRGQNVTFRCDPISEHNRLYWYRQTLGQGPEFLTYFQNEAQLEKSRLLSDRFSAERPKGSFSTLEIQRTEQGDSAMYLCASSLEEYEQYFGPGTRLTVT.

The chain employs TRBV11-3 and TRBJ2-7; 9 positions agree with TRBD2. Looked up from germline, CDR1 is SGHNT and CDR2 is YENEEA. Trimming removed 3 bases from V and 5 bases from J; junction bases left unmatched: 5. This CDR3 region has 14 residues. CDR3 region: CASSLIAGAHEQYF. DNA of the CDR3: TGTGCCAGCAGCTTGATAGCGGGAGCCCACGAGCAGTACTTC. Filled out from reference TRBV11-3 and TRBJ2-7, the complete variable domain reads EAGVVQSPRYKIIEKKQPVAFWCNPISGHNTLYWYLQNLGQGPELLIRYENEEAVDDSQLPKDRFSAERLKGVDSTLKIQPAELGDSAVYLCASSLIAGAHEQYFGPGTRLTVT.

The rearrangement links TRBV7-9 to TRBJ2-6; 11 bases line up with TRBD1. With V trimmed by 4 bases and J by 3 bases, 8 bases remained unmatched. The CDR3 covers 18 residues. CDR1 and CDR2 (germline): SEHNR, FQNEAQ (reference sequence). This chain's CDR3 is CASSSRDRGLSGANVLTF. The CDR3 bases are TGTGCCAGCAGCTCCCGGGACAGGGGGTTGAGTGGGGCCAACGTCCTGACTTTC.

The chain carries TRBV5-5 and TRBJ2-2; 8 bases are shared with TRBD2. V lost 0 bases and J lost 5; bases outside the gene matches: 6. The germline V gene has CDR1 SGHKS and CDR2 YYEKEE (reference sequence). The CDR3 has 16 amino acids. As DNA, the CDR3 is TGTGCCAGCAGCTTGGTGAGCGGGAGTGCGACCGGGGAGCTGTTTTTT. Encoded protein: CASSLVSGSATGELFF.

The chain has TRBV2 and TRBJ2-1; no clear D. Trimming cost V 7 bases and J 7 bases, with 17 bases left between them. In germline, CDR1 is SNHLY, CDR2 FYNNEI. The CDR3 spans 14 residues. CDR3 coding DNA: TGTGCCAGCACCTTCGATTGGGCGCAAAATGAGCAGTTCTTC. Protein product: CASTFDWAQNEQFF.

CDR3 in DNA: TGTGCCAGCAGCCGATTGGGGGCCGGACAGCCCCAGCATTTT. Amino acid sequence: CASSRLGAGQPQHF. The chain uses TRBV7-9 and TRBJ1-5, with D perhaps TRBD1 (6 bases). Trimming pared 5 bases from V and 7 bases from J, leaving 15 bases between. Germline lookup yields CDR1 SEHNR and CDR2 FQNEAQ (reference sequence). The CDR3 consists of 14 residues. Looking up the rest from reference TRBV7-9 and TRBJ1-5 gives the full variable domain: DTGVSQNPRHKITKRGQNVTFRCDPISEHNRLYWYRQTLGQGPEFLTYFQNEAQLEKSRLLSDRFSAERPKGSFSTLEIQRTEQGDSAMYLCASSRLGAGQPQHFGDGTRLSIL.

The chain carries TRBV29-1 and TRBJ1-5; 7 nucleotides line up with TRBD1. The J segment lost 0 bases and the V segment lost 6 bases, leaving 2 bases of the junction unmatched. The CDR3 loop spans 13 amino acids. The germline gives CDR1 SQVTM, CDR2 ANQGSEA. CDR3 in amino acids: CSVGQNSNQPQHF. CDR3 nucleotide sequence: TGCAGCGTGGGACAGAATAGCAATCAGCCCCAGCATTTT.

The chain couples TRBV27 to TRBJ2-7; D gene unclear. Germline V gene lookup returns CDR1 MNHEY and CDR2 SMNVEV (reference sequence). Trimming took 5 bases from V and 2 from J, leaving 16 bases between them. This CDR3 has 15 residues. CDR3 DNA: TGTGCCAGCAGTCCCATAGGCGGCGGAACCTACGAGCAGTACTTC. This gives the protein CASSPIGGGTYEQYF.